Presented here are 22 T cell receptor beta chains from one specimen sequenced in a study of cytomegalovirus exposure and HLA in healthy donors. The PCR contained 60 Vbeta and 13 Jbeta primers. Here immunoSEQ multiplex PCR was the method, and the copy in TCRdb shows in-frame clones only, minus some. The data hold 150,000 to 200,000 clones, with roughly 85% observed a single time. Sequencing was performed on PBMCs. These receptors all come from a male donor in good health and CMV-seropositive.

J is TRBJ2-5 and V is TRBV7-9, with 7 nucleotides matching TRBD2. V lost 2 bases and J lost 0; bases outside the gene matches: 6. This CDR3 is built from 16 residues. Germline loops: CDR1 SEHNR, CDR2 FQNEAQ (reference sequence). The CDR3: CASSLRSGIYQETQYF. As DNA, the CDR3 is TGTGCCAGCAGCTTAAGGAGCGGGATATACCAAGAGACCCAGTACTTC.

The J gene is TRBJ2-5, the V gene TRBV12-5; TRBD1 agrees at 9 bases. Germline trimming cut 2 bases from V and 14 bases from J; bases unmatched to any gene: 9. CDR3 size: 13 residues. CDR1 and CDR2 from the germline V gene are LGHNT and FRNRAP. CDR3 in amino acids: CASGLSSGTGPYF. The CDR3, as DNA: TGTGCTAGTGGTTTGTCCTCCGGGACAGGGCCCTACTTC.

The CDR3 sequence is CAWSSGQLNQPQHF. The CDR3 DNA reads TGTGCCTGGAGTAGCGGACAGCTCAATCAGCCCCAGCATTTT. The V call is TRBV30, the J call TRBJ1-5; perhaps TRBD1 as D (6 bases). V was pared by 2 bases and J by 3 bases, with 11 bases between. The CDR3 extends over 14 amino acids. Germline CDR1 reads GTSNPN; CDR2 reads SVGIG (reference sequence). The whole variable domain, remainder taken from reference TRBV30 and TRBJ1-5, is SQTIHQWPATLVQPVGSPLSLECTVEGTSNPNLYWYRQAAGRGLQLLFYSVGIGQISSEVPQNLSASRPQDRQFILSSKKLLLSDSGFYLCAWSSGQLNQPQHFGDGTRLSIL.

The rearrangement uses TRBV9 and TRBJ2-7, with TRBD2 as a possible D gene (5 bases). V was pared by 0 bases and J by 2 bases, with 12 bases between. Germline V gene data show CDR1 as SGDLS and CDR2 as YYNGEE. This CDR3 spans 15 amino acids. The CDR3 spells CASSVGGSQTYEQYF. CDR3 coding DNA: TGTGCCAGCAGCGTAGGAGGGTCCCAAACCTACGAGCAGTACTTC.

This clone was recorded once. This chain uses TRBV10-2 with TRBJ1-5; D possibly corresponds to TRBD1 (5 bases). Germline CDR1 and CDR2: WSHSY and SAAADI. Trimming took off 10 bases at V and 7 bases at J, with 17 bases between the two ends. The CDR3 has 13 residues. Here the CDR3 reads CATTGGLGQPQHF. The DNA of the CDR3 is TGCGCCACCACGGGGGGTTTAGGGCAGCCCCAGCATTTT.

The chain employs TRBV6-1 and TRBJ2-1, with D perhaps matching TRBD1 (5 bases). Trimming removed 6 bases from V and 4 bases from J, with 10 bases in between. The length of the CDR3 is 13 residues. CDR1 and CDR2 (germline): MNHNS, SASEGT. The CDR3 loop is CASSLQGYNEQFF. The CDR3 nucleotides are TGTGCCAGCAGCCTCCAGGGATACAATGAGCAGTTCTTC.

V and J are TRBV28 and TRBJ2-2, with D perhaps TRBD2 (5 bases). Trimming took 0 bases from V and 7 from J, leaving 12 bases between them. Germline V gives CDR1 MDHEN, CDR2 SYDVKM. The CDR3 runs to 15 residues. CDR3 sequence reads: CASSLWRAEGGELFF. The CDR3, as DNA: TGTGCCAGCAGTTTATGGAGGGCCGAGGGCGGGGAGCTGTTTTTT.

The chain joins TRBV18 to TRBJ2-5; D unresolved. V lost 1 base to trimming and J lost 2 bases, with 11 bases between them. Germline V gene sequence: CDR1 KGHSH, CDR2 LQKENI. The CDR3 covers 15 residues. The CDR3 DNA reads as TGTGCCAGCTCACCACGTGCTGCGCGGCAAGAGACCCAGTACTTC. As protein: CASSPRAARQETQYF.

The chain employs TRBV18 and TRBJ2-1, with 9 bases fitting TRBD1. Germline V lookup: CDR1 KGHSH, CDR2 LQKENI. V was pared by 4 bases and J by 9 bases, with 13 bases of the junction left unmatched. The CDR3 consists of 16 residues. CDR3 nucleotide sequence: TGTGCCAGCTCACAGACCGGGACAGGGACAACAATTGAGCAGTTCTTC. Translating gives CASSQTGTGTTIEQFF. Based on the CDR3 plus reference TRBV18 and TRBJ2-1, the full variable domain is NAGVMQNPRHLVRRRGQEARLRCSPMKGHSHVYWYRQLPEEGLKFMVYLQKENIIDESGMPKERFSAEFPKEGPSILRIQQVVRGDSAAYFCASSQTGTGTTIEQFFGPGTRLTVL.

The chain's CDR3 is CAWSGGSETQYF. CDR3 bases: TGTGCCTGGAGCGGAGGATCGGAGACCCAGTACTTC. The chain has TRBV30 and TRBJ2-5; possible D gene TRBD2, 5 bases. The CDR3 loop spans 12 amino acids. Germline CDR1 reads GTSNPN; CDR2 reads SVGIG (reference sequence). Trimming cost V 3 bases and J 5 bases, with 10 bases left between them.

The chain uses TRBV7-8 and TRBJ2-2, with a tentative D call TRBD1 (6 bases). Trimming cost V 2 bases and J 4 bases, with 11 bases left between them. The CDR3 runs 15 residues. Germline lookup yields CDR1 SGHVS and CDR2 FQNEAQ. The CDR3 region is CASSLNRAGTGELFF. CDR3 coding DNA: TGTGCCAGCAGCTTAAACAGGGCCGGCACCGGGGAGCTGTTTTTT.

The sample holds a few counts of this clone. Here the CDR3 DNA reads TGTGCCAGCAGCGTAGCTATGGGGCTAAACACCGGGGAGCTGTTTTTT. It is translated as CASSVAMGLNTGELFF. The V and J genes are TRBV9 and TRBJ2-2, with D perhaps matching TRBD1 (5 bases). CDR3 size: 16 residues. Trimming removed 0 bases from V and 2 bases from J, with 11 bases in between. Germline values: CDR1 SGDLS, CDR2 YYNGEE.

CDR3 loop: CASSVTSGSDTGELFF. The CDR3 nucleotides read TGTGCCAGCAGCGTAACTAGCGGGAGCGACACCGGGGAGCTGTTTTTT. The chain links TRBV9 to TRBJ2-2, with 11 nucleotides matching TRBD2. This CDR3 contains 16 residues. Germline CDR1 SGDLS, CDR2 YYNGEE. V shed 1 base and J 3 bases; nucleotides not matched to a gene: 2.

V usage is TRBV27 and J usage is TRBJ1-1, with a tentative D call TRBD1 (5 bases). This CDR3 is built from 13 residues. Looked up from germline, CDR1 is MNHEY and CDR2 is SMNVEV (reference sequence). Trimming left V 8 bases short and J 0 bases short, with 10 bases between. CDR3 in amino acids: CASQSGVNTEAFF. DNA for the CDR3: TGTGCCAGCCAATCGGGGGTGAACACTGAAGCTTTCTTT.

The table lists this clone with a few counts. This chain links TRBV19 with TRBJ2-5; 9 nucleotides match TRBD1. This CDR3 has 14 amino acids. J was trimmed by 7 bases and V by 6 bases; bases with no gene match: 9. Per germline, CDR1 LNHDA and CDR2 SQIVND (reference sequence). Here the CDR3 DNA reads TGTGCCAGTAGCCGGGACAGGGTCTCGGGGACCCAGTACTTC. This sequence encodes CASSRDRVSGTQYF.

V and J are TRBV6-1 and TRBJ2-5; tentative D call: TRBD2 (5 bases). Per the germline V gene, CDR1 is MNHNS and CDR2 is SASEGT. V gave up 7 bases and J gave up 0 bases, with 9 bases separating them. CDR3 size: 13 residues. Written as DNA, the CDR3 is TGTGCCAGCAAAATAGCGCACCAAGAGACCCAGTACTTC. Translating gives CASKIAHQETQYF.

A single count supports this clone. This sequence joins TRBV5-1 and TRBJ1-5, with TRBD1 as a possible D gene (5 bases). Germline CDR1 and CDR2: SGHRS and YFSETQ. The CDR3 has 14 residues. V was cut by 0 bases and J by 3 bases, with 7 bases left in between. Here the CDR3 reads CASSLGGTNQPQHF. CDR3 in DNA: TGCGCCAGCAGCTTGGGCGGGACCAATCAGCCCCAGCATTTT. Filled out from reference TRBV5-1 and TRBJ1-5, the complete variable domain reads KAGVTQTPRYLIKTRGQQVTLSCSPISGHRSVSWYQQTPGQGLQFLFEYFSETQRNKGNFPGRFSGRQFSNSRSEMNVSTLELGDSALYLCASSLGGTNQPQHFGDGTRLSIL.

This rearrangement joins TRBV9 to TRBJ2-3; TRBD1 is a possible D gene (6 bases). This CDR3 has 16 amino acids. The germline V gene encodes CDR1 SGDLS and CDR2 YYNGEE. V was pared by 4 bases and J by 7 bases, with 22 bases between. Here the CDR3 reads CASSPKAGVPPNTQYF. The CDR3 DNA sequence: TGTGCCAGCAGCCCTAAGGCAGGGGTACCCCCAAATACGCAGTATTTT.

The gene calls are TRBV10-3 and TRBJ2-5; 7 bases are shared with TRBD2. The J call may not be correct, given that the DNA end is closer to TRBJ2-7. The CDR3 has 14 amino acids. CDR1 ENHRY and CDR2 SYGVKD come from the germline V gene. CDR3 loop: CAIRDWTSSYEQYF. CDR3 DNA sequence: TGTGCCATCAGGGATTGGACTAGCTCCTACGAGCAGTACTTC.

The chain combines TRBV30 with TRBJ1-2; no reliable D call. Per germline, CDR1 GTSNPN and CDR2 SVGIG (reference sequence). CDR3 size: 11 residues. V was cut by 2 bases and J by 9 bases, with 10 bases left in between. The CDR3: CAWSFVQSYTF. In nucleotides, the CDR3 is TGTGCCTGGAGTTTCGTACAGAGCTACACCTTC. The full variable domain, with the rest looked up from reference TRBV30 and TRBJ1-2, is SQTIHQWPATLVQPVGSPLSLECTVEGTSNPNLYWYRQAAGRGLQLLFYSVGIGQISSEVPQNLSASRPQDRQFILSSKKLLLSDSGFYLCAWSFVQSYTFGSGTRLTVV.

This clone is a singleton in its sample. The V gene is TRBV6-6, the J gene TRBJ2-1, with 7 bases aligning to TRBD1. The CDR3 spans 14 residues. With V trimmed by 7 bases and J by 2 bases, 5 bases remained unmatched. The V gene's germline CDR1 is MNHNY and CDR2 SVGAGI (reference sequence). CDR3 DNA: TGTGCCAGCAATGGACAGGTCCCCTACAATGAGCAGTTCTTC. The encoded protein is CASNGQVPYNEQFF.

The CDR3, as DNA: TGTGCCAGCAGCTCTCAGGGTTACACCGGGGAGCTGTTTTTT. The encoded protein is CASSSQGYTGELFF. The J gene is TRBJ2-2, the V gene TRBV7-2; a weak D match, TRBD1 (5 bases). CDR3 length: 14 residues. Germline loops: CDR1 SGHTA, CDR2 FQGNSA. V was clipped by 4 bases and J by 3 bases, with 9 bases between them.